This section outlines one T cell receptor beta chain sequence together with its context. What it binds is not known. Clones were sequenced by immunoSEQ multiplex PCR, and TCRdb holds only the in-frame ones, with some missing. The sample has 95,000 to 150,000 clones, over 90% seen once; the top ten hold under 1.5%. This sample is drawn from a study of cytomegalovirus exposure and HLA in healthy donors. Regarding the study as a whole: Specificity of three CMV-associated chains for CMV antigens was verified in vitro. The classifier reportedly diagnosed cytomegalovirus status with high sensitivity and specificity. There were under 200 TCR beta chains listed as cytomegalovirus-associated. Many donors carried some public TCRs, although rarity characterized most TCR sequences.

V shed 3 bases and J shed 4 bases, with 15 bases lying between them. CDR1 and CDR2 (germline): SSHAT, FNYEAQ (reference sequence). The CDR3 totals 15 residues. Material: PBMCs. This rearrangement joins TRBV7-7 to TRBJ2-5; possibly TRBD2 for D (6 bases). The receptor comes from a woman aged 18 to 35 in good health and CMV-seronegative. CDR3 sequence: CASSFSRGAAETQYF. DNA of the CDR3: TGTGCCAGCAGCTTTTCGCGGGGTGCCGCAGAGACCCAGTACTTC.